Sequencing of this T cell receptor (beta chain) was carried out in a study of metastatic and nonmetastatic thyroid tumors. Study at large: Thyroid patients, malignant and benign, had repertoires compared across blood and tumor or nodule tissue. Findings of the study overall: TCR beta diversity was reportedly significantly higher in malignant thyroid tumors than benign nodules, in blood and tumor.

Note on this clone: Its antigen is not identified.

The CDR3 is made up of 17 amino acids. V shed 0 bases and J 6 bases; nucleotides not matched to a gene: 6. Germline V gives CDR1 LGHDT, CDR2 YNNKEL (reference sequence). TCRdb reassembled clones from the PCR reads with MiXCR. The sample holds about 14,000 clones, approximately 32% seen once. Thyroid surgery was preceded by no treatment in any patient. This TCR derives from a female donor with papillary thyroid cancer or a benign thyroid nodule (not recorded which). Some clones in this sample may be carry-over from other donors' samples. The sequencing input was tumor tissue. The chain carries TRBV3-1 and TRBJ2-1; TRBD2 matches 12 bases. The DNA of the CDR3 is TGTGCCAGCAGCCAAGAGGTCCTAGCGGGAGGGGGCAATGAGCAGTTCTTC. Protein sequence: CASSQEVLAGGGNEQFF.